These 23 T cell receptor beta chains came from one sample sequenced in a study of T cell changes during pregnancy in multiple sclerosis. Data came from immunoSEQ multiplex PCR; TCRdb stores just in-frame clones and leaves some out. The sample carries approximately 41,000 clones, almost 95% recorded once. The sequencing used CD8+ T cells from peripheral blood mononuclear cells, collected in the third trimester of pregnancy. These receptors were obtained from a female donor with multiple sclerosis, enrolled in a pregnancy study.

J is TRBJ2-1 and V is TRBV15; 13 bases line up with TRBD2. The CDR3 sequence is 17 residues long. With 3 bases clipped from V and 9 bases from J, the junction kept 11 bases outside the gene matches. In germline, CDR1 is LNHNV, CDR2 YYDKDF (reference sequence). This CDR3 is CATSSLEWTSGSGEQFF. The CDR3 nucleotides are TGTGCCACCAGCAGTCTCGAATGGACTAGCGGGAGCGGTGAGCAGTTCTTC.

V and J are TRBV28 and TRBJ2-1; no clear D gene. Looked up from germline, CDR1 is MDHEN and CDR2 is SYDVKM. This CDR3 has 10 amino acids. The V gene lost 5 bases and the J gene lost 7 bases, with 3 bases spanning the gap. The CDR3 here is CASSHNEQFF. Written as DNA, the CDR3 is TGTGCCAGCAGTCATAATGAGCAGTTCTTC.

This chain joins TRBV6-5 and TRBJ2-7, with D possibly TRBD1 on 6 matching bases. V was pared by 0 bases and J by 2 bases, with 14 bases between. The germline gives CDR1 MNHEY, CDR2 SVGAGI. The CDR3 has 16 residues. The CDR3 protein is CASSYSETGPTYEQYF. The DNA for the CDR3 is TGTGCCAGCAGTTACTCCGAGACAGGCCCTACCTACGAGCAGTACTTC.

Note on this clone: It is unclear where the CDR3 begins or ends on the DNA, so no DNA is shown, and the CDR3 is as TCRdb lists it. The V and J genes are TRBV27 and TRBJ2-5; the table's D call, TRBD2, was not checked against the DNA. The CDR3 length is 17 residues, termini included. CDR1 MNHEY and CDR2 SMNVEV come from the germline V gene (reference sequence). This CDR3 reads CASSTSTSGRGEETQYF.

Here the CDR3 reads CASRAGLAGDTDTQYF. CDR3 sequence (DNA): TGTGCCAGCAGGGCTGGGCTAGCGGGAGATACAGATACGCAGTATTTT. The genes are TRBV14 and TRBJ2-3; 10 positions agree with TRBD2. Germline V gene sequence: CDR1 SGHDN, CDR2 FVKESK. The ends lost 6 bases at V and 3 bases at J; junction bases unmatched: 9. The CDR3 runs 16 residues.

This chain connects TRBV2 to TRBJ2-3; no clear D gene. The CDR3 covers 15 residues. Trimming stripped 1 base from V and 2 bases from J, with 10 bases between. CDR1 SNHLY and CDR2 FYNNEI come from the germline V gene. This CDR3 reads CASSEELVATDTQYF. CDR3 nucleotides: TGTGCCAGCAGTGAAGAATTAGTAGCCACAGATACGCAGTATTTT. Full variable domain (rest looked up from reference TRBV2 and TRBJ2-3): EPEVTQTPSHQVTQMGQEVILRCVPISNHLYFYWYRQILGQKVEFLVSFYNNEISEKSEIFDDQFSVERPDGSNFTLKIRSTKLEDSAMYFCASSEELVATDTQYFGPGTRLTVL.

The CDR3 loop reads CASSPREASGTTYEQYF. For the CDR3, the DNA is TGTGCCAGCAGCCCGCGGGAGGCGAGCGGGACAACCTACGAGCAGTACTTC. The chain employs TRBV7-9 and TRBJ2-7; 8 bases map to TRBD2. This CDR3 comprises 17 residues. Germline V gives CDR1 SEHNR, CDR2 FQNEAQ (reference sequence). With V trimmed by 5 bases and J by 2 bases, 14 bases remained unmatched.

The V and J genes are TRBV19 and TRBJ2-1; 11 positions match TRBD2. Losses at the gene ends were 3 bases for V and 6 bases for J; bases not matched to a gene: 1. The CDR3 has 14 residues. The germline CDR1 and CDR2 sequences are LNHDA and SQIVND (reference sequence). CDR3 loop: CASSISGRANEQFF. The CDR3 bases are TGTGCCAGTAGTATTAGCGGGAGGGCCAATGAGCAGTTCTTC.

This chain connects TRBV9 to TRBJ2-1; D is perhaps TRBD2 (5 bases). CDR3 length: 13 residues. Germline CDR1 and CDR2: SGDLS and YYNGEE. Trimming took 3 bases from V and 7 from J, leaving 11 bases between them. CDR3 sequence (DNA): TGTGCCAGCAGCGCCCCCCGGGGAAATGAGCAGTTCTTC. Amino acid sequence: CASSAPRGNEQFF.

The CDR3 sequence: CASSYPGVGSPLHF. CDR3 DNA: TGTGCCAGCAGTTATCCGGGGGTAGGATCACCCCTCCACTTT. The rearrangement uses TRBV6-5 and TRBJ1-6; maybe TRBD1 (5 bases). The CDR3 extends over 14 amino acids. CDR1 and CDR2 (germline): MNHEY, SVGAGI. Between the trimmed V and J ends, which lost 3 bases and 10 bases, there was a span of 13 bases.

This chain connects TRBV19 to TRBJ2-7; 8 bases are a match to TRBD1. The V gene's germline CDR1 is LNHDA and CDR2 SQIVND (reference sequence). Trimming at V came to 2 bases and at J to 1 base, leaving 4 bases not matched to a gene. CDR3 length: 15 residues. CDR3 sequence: CASSIMTGESYEQYF. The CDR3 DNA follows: TGTGCCAGTAGTATAATGACAGGGGAATCCTACGAGCAGTACTTC.

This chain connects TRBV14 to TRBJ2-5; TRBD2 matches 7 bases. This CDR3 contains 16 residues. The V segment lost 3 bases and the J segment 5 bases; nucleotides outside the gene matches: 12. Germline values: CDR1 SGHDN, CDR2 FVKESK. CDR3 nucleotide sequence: TGTGCCAGCAGCCACGAATATGGGAGGGACTGGGAGACCCAGTACTTC. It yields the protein CASSHEYGRDWETQYF.

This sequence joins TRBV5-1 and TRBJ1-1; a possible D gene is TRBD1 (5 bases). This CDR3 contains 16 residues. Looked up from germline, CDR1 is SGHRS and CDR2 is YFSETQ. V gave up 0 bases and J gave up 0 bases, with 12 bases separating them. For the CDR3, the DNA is TGCGCCAGCAGCTTGGTCGCAGGGTTCTTGAACACTGAAGCTTTCTTT. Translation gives CASSLVAGFLNTEAFF.

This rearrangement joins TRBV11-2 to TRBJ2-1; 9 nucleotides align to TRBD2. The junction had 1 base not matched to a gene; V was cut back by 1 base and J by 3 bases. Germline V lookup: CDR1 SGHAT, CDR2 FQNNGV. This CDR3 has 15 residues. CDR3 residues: CASSLVAGDYNEQFF. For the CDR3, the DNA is TGTGCCAGCAGCTTAGTAGCGGGAGACTACAATGAGCAGTTCTTC.

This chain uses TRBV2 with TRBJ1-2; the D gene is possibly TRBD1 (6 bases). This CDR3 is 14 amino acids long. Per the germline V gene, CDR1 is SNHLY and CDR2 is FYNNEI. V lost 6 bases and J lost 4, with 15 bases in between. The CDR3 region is CASSGGPGPYGYTF. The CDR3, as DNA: TGTGCCAGCAGCGGGGGGCCGGGACCCTATGGCTACACCTTC. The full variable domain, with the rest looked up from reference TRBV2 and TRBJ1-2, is EPEVTQTPSHQVTQMGQEVILRCVPISNHLYFYWYRQILGQKVEFLVSFYNNEISEKSEIFDDQFSVERPDGSNFTLKIRSTKLEDSAMYFCASSGGPGPYGYTFGSGTRLTVV.

The CDR3 sequence: CASKGAGETQYF. The CDR3 DNA follows: TGTGCCAGCAAGGGGGCGGGAGAGACCCAGTACTTC. The chain links TRBV6-5 to TRBJ2-5; 7 nucleotides match TRBD1. Germline CDR1 is MNHEY and CDR2 is SVGAGI. Trimming removed 7 bases from V and 4 bases from J; junction bases left unmatched: 3. The CDR3 totals 12 residues.

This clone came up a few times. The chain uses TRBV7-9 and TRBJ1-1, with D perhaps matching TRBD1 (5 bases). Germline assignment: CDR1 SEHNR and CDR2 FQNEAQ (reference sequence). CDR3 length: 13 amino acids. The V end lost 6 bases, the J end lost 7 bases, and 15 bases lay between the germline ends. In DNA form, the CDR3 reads TGTGCCAGCAGTGATAAGGGGACTGGTGAAGCTTTCTTT. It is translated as CASSDKGTGEAFF. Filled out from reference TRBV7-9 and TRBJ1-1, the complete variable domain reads DTGVSQNPRHKITKRGQNVTFRCDPISEHNRLYWYRQTLGQGPEFLTYFQNEAQLEKSRLLSDRFSAERPKGSFSTLEIQRTEQGDSAMYLCASSDKGTGEAFFGQGTRLTVV.

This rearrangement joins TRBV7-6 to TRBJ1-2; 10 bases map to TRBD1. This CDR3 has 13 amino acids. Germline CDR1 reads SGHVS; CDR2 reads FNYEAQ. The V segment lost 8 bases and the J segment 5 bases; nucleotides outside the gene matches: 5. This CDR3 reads CASAKDRGYGYTF. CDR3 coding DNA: TGTGCCAGCGCCAAGGACAGGGGGTATGGCTACACCTTC.

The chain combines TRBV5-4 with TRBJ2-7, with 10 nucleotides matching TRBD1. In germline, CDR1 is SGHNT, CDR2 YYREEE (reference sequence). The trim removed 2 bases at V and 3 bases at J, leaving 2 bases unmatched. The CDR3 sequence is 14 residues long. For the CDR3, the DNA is TGTGCCAGCAGCTTCGGACAGGGGGACTACGAGCAGTACTTC. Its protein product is CASSFGQGDYEQYF.

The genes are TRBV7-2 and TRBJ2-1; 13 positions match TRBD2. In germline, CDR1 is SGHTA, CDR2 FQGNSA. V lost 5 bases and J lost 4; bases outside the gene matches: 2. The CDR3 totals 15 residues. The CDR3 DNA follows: TGTGCCAGCAGCCCGACTAGCGGGGGGTACAATGAGCAGTTCTTC. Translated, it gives CASSPTSGGYNEQFF. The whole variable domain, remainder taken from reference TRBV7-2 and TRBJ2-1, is GAGVSQSPSNKVTEKGKDVELRCDPISGHTALYWYRQSLGQGLEFLIYFQGNSAPDKSGLPSDRFSAERTGGSVSTLTIQRTQQEDSAVYLCASSPTSGGYNEQFFGPGTRLTVL.

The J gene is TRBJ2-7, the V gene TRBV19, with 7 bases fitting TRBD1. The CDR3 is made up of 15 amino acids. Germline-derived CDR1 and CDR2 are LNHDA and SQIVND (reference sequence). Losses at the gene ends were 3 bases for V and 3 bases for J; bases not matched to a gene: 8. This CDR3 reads CASSITAQGFYEQYF. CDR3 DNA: TGTGCCAGTAGTATCACGGCACAGGGGTTCTACGAGCAGTACTTC.

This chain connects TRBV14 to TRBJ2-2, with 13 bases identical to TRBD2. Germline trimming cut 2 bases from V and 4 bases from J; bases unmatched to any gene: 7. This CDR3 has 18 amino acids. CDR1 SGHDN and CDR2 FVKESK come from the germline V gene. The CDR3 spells CASSQLGLAGWGTGELFF. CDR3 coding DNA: TGTGCCAGCAGCCAACTGGGACTAGCGGGATGGGGCACCGGGGAGCTGTTTTTT.

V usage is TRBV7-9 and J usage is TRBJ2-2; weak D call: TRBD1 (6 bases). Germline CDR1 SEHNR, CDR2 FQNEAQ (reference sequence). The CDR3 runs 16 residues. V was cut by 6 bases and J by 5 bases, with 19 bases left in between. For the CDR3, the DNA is TGTGCCAGCAGTAATACGGACAGTTCAGTGACCGGGGAGCTGTTTTTT. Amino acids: CASSNTDSSVTGELFF.